This is a list of T cell receptor beta chains from one sample in a study of cytomegalovirus exposure and HLA in healthy donors. Sequenced by immunoSEQ multiplex PCR; TCRdb stores in-frame clones only, minus some. The table lists fewer than 300,000 clones, 86% of them singletons. The sequencing input was PBMCs. These receptors all come from a middle-aged man in good health and CMV-seropositive. Each CDR3 is given with its conserved first and last residue. The order of the fields is V gene, D gene, J gene, clone size, CDR3 protein, CDR3 DNA. A D gene is named only where the DNA matches it firmly. The size of a clone is reported for some rows only, either as once, few or many, or as a class for expanded clones.

TRBV28	-	TRBJ2-2	-	CASKLRPGRGSGELFF	TGTGCCAGCAAACTGCGTCCGGGACGGGGGTCCGGGGAGCTGTTTTTT
TRBV6-6	TRBD1	TRBJ2-7	-	CASRLTGPLYEQYF	TGTGCCAGCAGACTGACAGGGCCACTCTACGAGCAGTACTTC
TRBV4-3	-	TRBJ2-3	-	CASSRDGTSTDTQYF	TGCGCCAGCAGCCGAGATGGGACTAGCACAGATACGCAGTATTTT
TRBV11-2	TRBD1	TRBJ1-4	-	CASSPRQGRGRGGGEKLFF	TGTGCCAGCAGCCCACGACAGGGCAGGGGTCGGGGTGGTGGCGAAAAACTGTTTTTT
TRBV28	-	TRBJ1-5	-	CASSPFSYNQPQHF	TGTGCCAGCAGTCCTTTCTCTTACAATCAGCCCCAGCATTTT
TRBV10-1	TRBD1	TRBJ2-7	-	CASSDVRGLTYEQYF	TGCGCCAGCAGTGACGTCAGGGGGTTAACCTACGAGCAGTACTTC
TRBV7-9	-	TRBJ2-1	-	CASSLVPAVSGNEQFF	TGTGCCAGCAGCTTAGTCCCCGCGGTCTCCGGCAATGAGCAGTTCTTC
TRBV19	TRBD1	TRBJ2-7	-	CASSSGTGVLYEQYF	TGTGCCAGTAGCTCCGGGACAGGGGTCCTCTACGAGCAGTACTTC
TRBV5-1	TRBD1	TRBJ1-1	few	CASSSTLAGQGQAFF	TGCGCCAGCAGCTCAACGCTTGCGGGACAGGGGCAAGCTTTCTTT
TRBV5-6	-	TRBJ2-7	once	CASSSGTGWEQYF	TGTGCCAGCAGTAGCGGGACAGGGTGGGAGCAGTACTTC
TRBV28	TRBD2	TRBJ2-7	-	CASSSLAGGSYEQYF	TGTGCCAGCAGTTCACTAGCGGGAGGGTCCTACGAGCAGTACTTC
TRBV28	TRBD2	TRBJ2-7	-	CASAPVSGTSGEQYF	TGTGCCAGCGCGCCGGTTAGCGGGACTTCGGGCGAGCAGTACTTC
TRBV19	TRBD1	TRBJ1-1	-	CASSMRPGQGVNTEAFF	TGTGCCAGTAGTATGAGACCGGGACAGGGGGTGAACACTGAAGCTTTCTTT
TRBV7-2	TRBD2	TRBJ2-3	-	CASSFPSSGLSTDTQYF	TGTGCCAGCAGCTTCCCCTCTAGCGGGCTTAGCACAGATACGCAGTATTTT
TRBV5-5	TRBD1	TRBJ1-4	few	CASSLGDRANEKLFF	TGTGCCAGCAGCTTGGGGGACAGGGCTAATGAAAAACTGTTTTTT
TRBV5-1	TRBD2	TRBJ2-5	-	CASSPGLAGGRVETQYF	TGCGCCAGCAGCCCAGGACTAGCGGGAGGGCGGGTAGAGACCCAGTACTTC
TRBV7-9	-	TRBJ2-5	-	CASSLKRMSGETQYF	TGTGCCAGCAGCTTGAAGCGGATGAGCGGGGAGACCCAGTACTTC
TRBV7-3	-	TRBJ2-1	-	CASSPAVGGNEQFF	TGTGCCAGCAGCCCCGCGGTGGGTGGCAATGAGCAGTTCTTC
TRBV9	-	TRBJ1-2	-	CASSVGSYGYTF	TGTGCCAGCAGCGTAGGGAGTTATGGCTACACCTTC
TRBV7-7	-	TRBJ2-5	-	CASSLSTGPAQETQYF	TGTGCTAGCAGCTTATCCACAGGGCCGGCCCAAGAGACCCAGTACTTC
TRBV9	-	TRBJ1-2	-	CASSERGYGYTF	TGTGCCAGCAGCGAGCGGGGGTATGGCTACACCTTC
TRBV6-1	-	TRBJ1-2	-	CASSERDYGYTF	TGTGCCAGCAGTGAACGTGACTATGGCTACACCTTC
TRBV27	TRBD2	TRBJ2-1	-	CASSLMTSRAYNEQFF	TGTGCCAGCAGTTTAATGACTAGCAGAGCCTACAATGAGCAGTTCTTC
TRBV27	-	TRBJ2-7	-	CASSYLGPRGEQYF	TGTGCCAGCAGTTATCTAGGGCCGCGGGGCGAGCAGTACTTC
TRBV10-3	TRBD1	TRBJ2-5	-	CAISESRSGTVEETQYF	TGTGCCATCAGTGAGTCGAGGTCTGGGACAGTGGAAGAGACCCAGTACTTC
TRBV5-5	-	TRBJ1-1	-	CASSFSEGRLNTEAFF	TGTGCCAGCAGCTTCTCAGAGGGCAGATTGAACACTGAAGCTTTCTTT
TRBV2	-	TRBJ1-6	few	CASSEGRLHNSPLHF	TGTGCCAGCAGTGAAGGGCGGCTCCATAATTCACCCCTCCACTTT
TRBV7-9	TRBD1	TRBJ1-1	-	CASSFWTGTTTAEAFF	TGTGCCAGCAGTTTTTGGACAGGGACCACCACAGCTGAAGCTTTCTTT
TRBV19	-	TRBJ1-5	-	CASRLLLENQPQHF	TGTGCCAGTAGATTATTACTAGAAAATCAGCCCCAGCATTTT
TRBV2	-	TRBJ1-3	-	CASSQGSGNTIYF	TGTGCCAGCAGCCAGGGGTCTGGAAACACCATATATTTT
TRBV9	TRBD1	TRBJ1-4	-	CASSVEGQRTNEKLFF	TGTGCCAGCAGCGTAGAGGGACAGCGGACTAATGAAAAACTGTTTTTT
TRBV7-3	TRBD2	TRBJ2-2	-	CASSLGLAGLGELFF	TGTGCCAGCAGCTTAGGGCTAGCGGGACTCGGGGAGCTGTTTTTT
TRBV13	TRBD2	TRBJ2-5	once	CASSVGGGRRRQETQYF	TGTGCCAGCAGCGTGGGGGGAGGGAGACGTCGCCAAGAGACCCAGTACTTC
TRBV19	TRBD1	TRBJ2-6	-	CASSRSGQETGANVLTF	TGTGCCAGTAGTCGGTCCGGACAGGAGACTGGGGCCAACGTCCTGACTTTC
TRBV7-9	TRBD1	TRBJ1-2	-	CASSSTGQGARGYTF	TGTGCCAGCAGCTCCACGGGACAGGGGGCGCGTGGCTACACCTTC
TRBV15	TRBD1	TRBJ1-1	-	CATSSDRGITEAFF	TGTGCCACCAGCTCGGACAGGGGAATCACTGAAGCTTTCTTT
TRBV28	-	TRBJ2-3	-	CASQRAGVADTQYF	TGTGCCAGCCAACGGGCAGGGGTGGCAGATACGCAGTATTTT
TRBV28	-	TRBJ2-1	-	CASSSPGAPSSYNEQFF	TGTGCCAGCAGCTCCCCAGGGGCGCCGAGCTCCTACAATGAGCAGTTCTTC
TRBV7-9	-	TRBJ2-7	few	CASSLVQGTGEQYF	TGTGCCAGCAGCTTAGTTCAGGGGACGGGTGAGCAGTACTTC
TRBV13	-	TRBJ2-3	-	CASTPRRSTDTQYF	TGTGCCAGCACCCCTCGGCGGAGCACAGATACGCAGTATTTT
TRBV28	TRBD1	TRBJ1-2	-	CASSLIAGGQGYGYTF	TGTGCCAGCAGTTTAATCGCTGGGGGACAGGGGTATGGCTACACCTTC
TRBV5-1	TRBD2	TRBJ2-1	-	CASTPPGLAYNEQFF	TGCGCCAGCACCCCGCCGGGACTAGCTTACAATGAGCAGTTCTTC
TRBV28	-	TRBJ1-1	-	CASRVGQRNTEAFF	TGTGCCAGCAGGGTCGGACAGAGGAACACTGAAGCTTTCTTT
TRBV21-1	-	TRBJ2-1	-	CASSKWGLAETPEQFF	TGTGCCAGCAGCAAATGGGGACTAGCGGAAACCCCTGAGCAGTTCTTC
TRBV28	-	TRBJ2-1	-	CASSLALASSYNEQFF	TGTGCCAGCAGTTTGGCTCTAGCGAGCTCCTACAATGAGCAGTTCTTC
TRBV19	-	TRBJ2-1	once	CASSINRYNEQFF	TGTGCCAGTAGTATAAACAGGTACAATGAGCAGTTCTTC
TRBV25-1	-	TRBJ1-4	-	CASSESKGPSANEKLFF	TGTGCCAGCAGTGAATCTAAGGGGCCATCAGCCAATGAAAAACTGTTTTTT
TRBV27	TRBD1	TRBJ1-6	-	CASSSPGTGLNSPLHF	TGTGCCAGCAGTTCCCCCGGGACAGGGCTGAATTCACCCCTCCACTTT
TRBV9	TRBD1	TRBJ2-3	-	CASSGRTGASTDTQYF	TGTGCCAGCAGCGGGAGGACAGGGGCAAGCACAGATACGCAGTATTTT
TRBV5-6	-	TRBJ1-1	-	CASSMNRNTEAFF	TGTGCCAGCAGCATGAACAGGAACACTGAAGCTTTCTTT
TRBV30	TRBD1	TRBJ2-2	once	CAWRTGTVFPGELFF	TGTGCCTGGAGGACCGGGACAGTTTTCCCCGGGGAGCTGTTTTTT
TRBV25-1	-	TRBJ2-7	-	CASSEFESGVNEQYF	TGTGCCAGCAGTGAATTTGAGTCAGGGGTCAACGAGCAGTACTTC
TRBV7-9	TRBD1	TRBJ2-1	-	CSSSLGQGAYNEQFF	TGTTCCAGCAGCTTGGGGCAGGGGGCCTACAATGAGCAGTTCTTC
TRBV6-5	-	TRBJ2-7	few	CASTGAESYEQYF	TGTGCCAGCACAGGGGCTGAATCCTACGAGCAGTACTTC
TRBV13	TRBD1	TRBJ1-1	-	CASSQQGAPNTEAFF	TGTGCCAGCAGCCAACAGGGGGCGCCGAACACTGAAGCTTTCTTT
TRBV19	-	TRBJ1-1	-	CASSMTDLNTEAFF	TGTGCCAGTAGTATGACGGACTTGAACACTGAAGCTTTCTTT
TRBV7-9	-	TRBJ2-7	-	CSSSLEQGLSYEQYF	TGTTCCAGCAGCTTAGAACAGGGTCTATCCTACGAGCAGTACTTC